This is a list of T cell receptor beta chains from one sample in a study of blood T cell repertoires in COVID-19. The repertoire was sequenced with immunoSEQ multiplex PCR; TCRdb's copy has only in-frame clones and lacks some. The sample includes some 140,000 clones, almost 85% of them seen just once. Sequencing used PBMCs or T cells enriched from blood (not recorded which). Every receptor here comes from a man aged 40-49 years with acute COVID-19. Each CDR3 is given without its conserved first and last residue. Each record gives: CDR3 length, J gene, V gene, CDR3 protein.

11 TRBJ1-2 TRBV12-3/TRBV12-4 ASSSDRFYGYT
11 TRBJ2-7 TRBV2 ASSADRGSEQY
12 TRBJ2-2 TRBV7-6 ASSSRGKTGELF
12 TRBJ2-1 TRBV7-9 ASSSGLAYNEQF
15 TRBJ2-7 TRBV3-1/TRBV3-2 ASTLRCPKWATYEQY
15 TRBJ2-6 TRBV4-3 ASSQDRDPPGANVLT
16 TRBJ2-1 TRBV4-3 ASSQDWGGSPTYNEQF
13 TRBJ2-1 TRBV2 ASSEEAGGVDEQF
9 TRBJ2-1 TRBV25-1 ASSLGVEQF
14 TRBJ1-3 TRBV7-9 ASSFTVPGPGNTIY
14 TRBJ1-2 TRBV9 ASSAGTGGALRGYT
13 TRBJ1-3 TRBV5-6 ASSLEAGFGNTIY
15 TRBJ1-6 TRBV10-3 AISPGQGLSYNSPLH
13 TRBJ1-2 TRBV5-5 ASSLSRDSDYGYT
13 TRBJ1-6 TRBV6-5 ASSYGGGRGSPLH
13 TRBJ2-7 TRBV18 ASSPPGPSTYEQY
10 TRBJ2-2 TRBV29-1 SVEGGYGELF
11 TRBJ1-5 TRBV2 ASTRIQDQPQH
11 TRBJ2-7 TRBV29-1 SYGQGEGAEQY
12 TRBJ1-1 TRBV4-3 ASRDRQTNTEAF
13 TRBJ2-7 TRBV3-1/TRBV3-2 ASSQVSGQFHEQY
18 TRBJ2-7 TRBV6-2/TRBV6-3 ASSYSSAFKGGGRSYEQY
11 TRBJ1-5 TRBV19 ASRKDGSGPQH
15 TRBJ2-2 TRBV4-1 ASSQDWRLAGTGELF
13 TRBJ2-1 TRBV25-1 ASSAGGSSYNEQF
11 TRBJ1-1 TRBV5-6 ASSLPTGSEAF
12 TRBJ1-4 TRBV28 ASSSTGTNEKLF
13 TRBJ2-1 TRBV28 ASSLLGVDYNEQF
13 TRBJ1-1 TRBV3-1/TRBV3-2 ASSRKPTGNTEAF
10 TRBJ1-2 TRBV28 ASGRGMNGYT
12 TRBJ1-1 TRBV9 ASSAETGNTEAF
12 TRBJ1-6 TRBV28 ASSLWRVNSPLH
10 TRBJ2-2 TRBV24-1 ATSDFIGELF
12 TRBJ1-1 TRBV5-4 ASSLAGNDVEAF
12 TRBJ1-5 TRBV7-2 ASSNRDGNQPQH
17 TRBJ1-4 TRBV5-5 ASSFLGQGASGPNEKLF
14 TRBJ1-6 TRBV27 ASSSTGPAQNSPLH
10 TRBJ2-7 TRBV2 ASSARGDEQY
12 TRBJ2-7 TRBV3-1/TRBV3-2 ASSQRGSSYEQY
13 TRBJ1-2 TRBV5-6 ASRRRDPSGYGYT
11 TRBJ1-1 TRBV4-3 ASSQAMNTEAF
11 TRBJ1-2 TRBV12-3/TRBV12-4 ASTPGYNYGYT
13 TRBJ1-3 TRBV13 ASSLGSPRGNTIY
15 TRBJ2-6 TRBV27 ASSIGTDYSGANVLT
11 TRBJ2-1 TRBV11-2 ASSPGLLNEQF
13 TRBJ2-2 TRBV2 ASKAGGTNTGELF
11 TRBJ2-7 TRBV27 ASSIEFPGEQY